The next 7 T cell receptor beta chains were all read from a single sample in a study of cytomegalovirus exposure and HLA in healthy donors. Researchers ran the PCR with 60 Vbeta and 13 Jbeta primers. Profiling relied on immunoSEQ multiplex PCR, and the TCRdb table lists in-frame clones only, not all of them. The sample records 170,000 or so clones, roughly 80% being singletons. The specimen was PBMCs. These TCRs come from a man aged 18 to 29 in good health and CMV-seronegative.

The genes are TRBV5-4 and TRBJ1-3, with D uncertain. The CDR3 contains 17 residues. Looked up from germline, CDR1 is SGHNT and CDR2 is YYREEE (reference sequence). The V gene lost 5 bases and the J gene lost 0 bases, with 18 bases spanning the gap. In nucleotides, the CDR3 is TGTGCCAGCAGTGCTGACGGGTCCTGGAGCTCTGGAAACACCATATATTTT. Its translation: CASSADGSWSSGNTIYF. Combining the CDR3 with reference TRBV5-4 and TRBJ1-3 gives the whole variable domain ETGVTQSPTHLIKTRGQQVTLRCSSQSGHNTVSWYQQALGQGPQFIFQYYREEENGRGNFPPRFSGLQFPNYSSELNVNALELDDSALYLCASSADGSWSSGNTIYFGEGSWLTVV.

The chain combines TRBV25-1 with TRBJ1-1; TRBD1 agrees at 7 bases. With V trimmed by 2 bases and J by 4 bases, 1 base remained unmatched. Germline CDR1 MGHDK, CDR2 SYGVNS. CDR3 length equals 13 residues. CDR3: CASSEQGVTEAFF. The CDR3 region has the DNA TGTGCCAGCAGTGAACAGGGGGTCACTGAAGCTTTCTTT.

The V gene is TRBV18, the J gene TRBJ2-6, with 8 bases aligning to TRBD2. The CDR3 has 16 residues. Trimming removed 6 bases from V and 0 bases from J; junction bases left unmatched: 4. The germline V gene encodes CDR1 KGHSH and CDR2 LQKENI. The chain's CDR3 is CASSDGGGSGANVLTF. The CDR3 region has the DNA TGTGCCAGCTCCGACGGGGGGGGCTCTGGGGCCAACGTCCTGACTTTC.

The rearrangement joins TRBV19 to TRBJ2-1, with 9 bases identical to TRBD2. Unmatched junction bases numbered 13, after V lost 6 bases and J lost 1 base. In germline, CDR1 is LNHDA, CDR2 SQIVND (reference sequence). CDR3 length: 18 amino acids. Here the CDR3 reads CASSLRVTSGFSYNEQFF. As DNA, the CDR3 is TGTGCCAGTAGCCTACGGGTGACTAGCGGATTTTCCTACAATGAGCAGTTCTTC.

The CDR3 protein is CASSLPGLRTEAFF. DNA of the CDR3: TGTGCCAGCAGTTTACCGGGGTTGAGGACTGAAGCTTTCTTT. This chain joins TRBV27 and TRBJ1-1; D gene ambiguous. The germline CDR1 and CDR2 sequences are MNHEY and SMNVEV (reference sequence). V lost 2 bases and J 5 bases, leaving 12 bases between the germline ends. The CDR3 is 14 amino acids.

The rearrangement uses TRBV5-8 and TRBJ2-1, with 9 positions matching TRBD2. V gave up 2 bases and J gave up 4 bases; unmatched junction bases: 16. The CDR3 has 19 residues. Germline lookup yields CDR1 SGHTS and CDR2 YDEGEE. The CDR3 DNA reads as TGTGCCAGCAGCTTAGTACGGTCCGGTTTGCGGGAGGGATACAATGAGCAGTTCTTC. It specifies CASSLVRSGLREGYNEQFF.

This clone was seen only once. This rearrangement joins TRBV7-9 to TRBJ2-5; 7 nucleotides line up with TRBD2. Germline loops: CDR1 SEHNR, CDR2 FQNEAQ (reference sequence). The V segment lost 4 bases and the J segment 1 base; nucleotides outside the gene matches: 0. The CDR3 sequence is 13 residues long. This chain's CDR3 is CASSSSGQETQYF. In nucleotides, the CDR3 is TGTGCCAGCAGCTCTAGCGGCCAAGAGACCCAGTACTTC.